The clone carrying this T cell receptor beta chain was observed a handful of times. The antigen remains undetermined. The data belong to a study of T-cell memory formation after mild COVID-19. Via MiXCR, TCRdb re-called the 5' RACE reads, giving one row per CDR3 protein. The sample carries 260,000 or so distinct CDR3 sequences, roughly 17% recorded once. Study-level points and caveats: There was no confirmation that second-wave clones peaking on day 37 were SARS-CoV-2 specific. Some SARS-CoV-2-responding clones were already detected in memory before infection.

The CDR3 covers 12 residues. Germline V lookup: CDR1 ENHRY, CDR2 SYGVKD. The ends were cut back, 0 bases at V and 4 bases at J, with 3 bases in the middle. This sequence originates from a man between 18 and 29 years old who had mild COVID-19 (a few samples of this study predate the infection). Cell type and time point are not known. The sample was PBMCs or a T cell subset sorted from them (not recorded which). The chain combines TRBV10-3 with TRBJ2-5; no reliable D call. The CDR3 DNA reads TGTGCCATCAGTGAGTCATTAGAGACCCAGTACTTC. It translates to CAISESLETQYF.